This TCR beta chain was obtained from a study of cytomegalovirus exposure and HLA in healthy donors. Study-level background: In an earlier analysis, 117 million unique TCR beta sequences were found from some 170 million T cells. Study outcomes and limitations: Using a false discovery rate of 0.05, a later analysis showed that 15,000 to 20,000 TCR beta sequences were associated with HLA alleles. Later on, a genetic analysis was performed. It linked a missense variant in DCLRE1C with V- and J-gene trimming of TCR beta. The authors later found most CMV-associated TCR beta chains appeared HLA-restricted.

CDR3 length: 14 amino acids. The ends were cut back, 5 bases at V and 1 base at J, with 11 bases in the middle. Germline CDR1 and CDR2: SNHLY and FYNNEI. The PCR ran on 60 Vbeta and 13 Jbeta primers. Method: immunoSEQ multiplex PCR; TCRdb's copy keeps in-frame clones and lacks some. The data contain roughly 99,000 clones, roughly 80% of them singletons. On this clone itself: Its specificity is not known.

The chain is built from TRBV2 and TRBJ1-2; the D gene is possibly TRBD1 (5 bases). Sequenced: PBMCs. This TCR derives from a man younger than 40 in good health and CMV-seropositive. The CDR3 is CASSTDSFNYGYTF. In nucleotides, the CDR3 is TGTGCCAGCAGTACCGACAGCTTTAACTATGGCTACACCTTC.